The entry below gives a single T cell receptor (beta chain) sequence along with its context. The protocol was immunoSEQ multiplex PCR, while the TCRdb copy is restricted to in-frame clones and leaves out a portion. The sample consists of fewer than 200,000 clones, about 91% of them appearing once. These data belong to a study of control samples from healthy donors and cancer patients. The CDR3 length is 16 residues. Germline V gene lookup returns CDR1 SGHAT and CDR2 FQNNGV. Trimming shortened V by 2 bases and J by 3 bases, and 14 bases separated the two germline ends. The sample comprised blood. The sequence was collected from a woman in her twenties or thirties in good health. V gene TRBV11-2 combines with J gene TRBJ1-3, with D unclear. CDR3: CASSLLGPKLGNTIYF. The CDR3 DNA follows: TGTGCCAGCAGCTTATTAGGACCCAAGCTTGGAAACACCATATATTTT.